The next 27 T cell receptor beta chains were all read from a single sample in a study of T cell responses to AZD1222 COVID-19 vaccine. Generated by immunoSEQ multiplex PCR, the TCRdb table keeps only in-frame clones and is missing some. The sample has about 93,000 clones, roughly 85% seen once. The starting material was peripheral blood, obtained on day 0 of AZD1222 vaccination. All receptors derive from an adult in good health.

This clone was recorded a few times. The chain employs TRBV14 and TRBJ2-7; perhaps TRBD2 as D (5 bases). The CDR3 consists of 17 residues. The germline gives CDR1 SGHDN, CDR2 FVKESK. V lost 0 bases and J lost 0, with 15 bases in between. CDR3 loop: CASSQELSPGYSYEQYF. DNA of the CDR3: TGTGCCAGCAGCCAAGAATTGTCGCCGGGGTACTCCTACGAGCAGTACTTC.

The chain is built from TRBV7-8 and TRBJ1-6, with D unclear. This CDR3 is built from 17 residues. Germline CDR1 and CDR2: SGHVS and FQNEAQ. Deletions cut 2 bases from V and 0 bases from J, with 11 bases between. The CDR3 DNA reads TGTGCCAGCAGCTTAAGGTCCGGAGGCTCCTATAATTCACCCCTCCACTTT. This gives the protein CASSLRSGGSYNSPLHF.

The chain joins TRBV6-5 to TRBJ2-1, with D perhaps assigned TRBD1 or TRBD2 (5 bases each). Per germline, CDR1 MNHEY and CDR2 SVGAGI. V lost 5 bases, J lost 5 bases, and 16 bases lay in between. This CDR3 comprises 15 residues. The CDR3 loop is CASSPKRGRDNEQFF. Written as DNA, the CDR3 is TGTGCCAGCAGTCCGAAGAGGGGACGGGACAATGAGCAGTTCTTC.

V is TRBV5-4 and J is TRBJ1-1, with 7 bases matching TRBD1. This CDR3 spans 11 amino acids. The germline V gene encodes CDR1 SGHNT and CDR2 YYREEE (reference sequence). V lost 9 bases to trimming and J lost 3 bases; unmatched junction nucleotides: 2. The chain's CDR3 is CATTGDTEAFF. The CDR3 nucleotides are TGTGCCACTACAGGGGACACTGAAGCTTTCTTT.

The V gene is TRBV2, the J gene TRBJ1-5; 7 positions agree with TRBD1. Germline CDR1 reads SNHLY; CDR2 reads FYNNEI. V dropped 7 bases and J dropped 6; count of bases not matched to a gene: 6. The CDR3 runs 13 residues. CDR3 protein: CASNRGIGQPQHF. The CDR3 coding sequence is TGTGCCAGCAACAGGGGAATTGGTCAGCCCCAGCATTTT.

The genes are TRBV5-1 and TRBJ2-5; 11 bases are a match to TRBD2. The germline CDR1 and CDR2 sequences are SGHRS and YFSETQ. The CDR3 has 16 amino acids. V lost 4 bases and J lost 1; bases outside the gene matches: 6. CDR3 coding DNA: TGCGCCAGCAGCGGTAGCGGGGGGGCCATCCAAGAGACCCAGTACTTC. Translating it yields CASSGSGGAIQETQYF. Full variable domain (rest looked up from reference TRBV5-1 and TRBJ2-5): KAGVTQTPRYLIKTRGQQVTLSCSPISGHRSVSWYQQTPGQGLQFLFEYFSETQRNKGNFPGRFSGRQFSNSRSEMNVSTLELGDSALYLCASSGSGGAIQETQYFGPGTRLLVL.

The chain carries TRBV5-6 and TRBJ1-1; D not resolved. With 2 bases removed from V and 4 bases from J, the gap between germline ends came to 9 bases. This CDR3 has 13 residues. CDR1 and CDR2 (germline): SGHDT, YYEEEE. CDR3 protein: CASSLGRGTEAFF. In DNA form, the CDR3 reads TGTGCCAGCAGCTTAGGACGGGGCACTGAAGCTTTCTTT.

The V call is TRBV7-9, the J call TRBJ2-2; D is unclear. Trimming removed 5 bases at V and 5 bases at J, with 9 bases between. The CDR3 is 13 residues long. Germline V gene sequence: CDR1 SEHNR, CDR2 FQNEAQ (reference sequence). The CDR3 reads CASSAVGTGELFF. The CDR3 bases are TGTGCCAGCAGCGCCGTGGGGACCGGGGAGCTGTTTTTT.

DNA of the CDR3: TGTGCCTGGAGCCCGGGACTAGCGGTGGATGAGCAGTTCTTC. Amino acids: CAWSPGLAVDEQFF. This chain connects TRBV30 to TRBJ2-1; 11 nucleotides match TRBD2. This CDR3 contains 14 residues. Germline CDR1 and CDR2: GTSNPN and SVGIG (reference sequence). J gave up 8 bases and V 3 bases, and 6 bases lay outside the gene matches.

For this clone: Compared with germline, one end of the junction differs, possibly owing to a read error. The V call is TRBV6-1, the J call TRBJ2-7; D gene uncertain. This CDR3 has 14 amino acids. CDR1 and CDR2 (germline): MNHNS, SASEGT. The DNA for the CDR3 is TGTGCCAGCAGTGAAGTACTACAAGTCTACGGGCAGTACTTC. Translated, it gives CASSEVLQVYGQYF.

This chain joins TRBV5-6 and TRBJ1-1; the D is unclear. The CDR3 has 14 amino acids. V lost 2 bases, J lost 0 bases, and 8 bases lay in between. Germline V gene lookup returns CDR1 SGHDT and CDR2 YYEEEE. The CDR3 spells CASSFEGMNTEAFF. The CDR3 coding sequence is TGTGCCAGCAGCTTCGAGGGAATGAACACTGAAGCTTTCTTT.

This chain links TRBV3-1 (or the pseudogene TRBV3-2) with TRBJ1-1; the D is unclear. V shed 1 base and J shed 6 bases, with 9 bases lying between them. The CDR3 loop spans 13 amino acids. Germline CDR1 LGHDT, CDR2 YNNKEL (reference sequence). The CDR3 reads CASSQGGAPEAFF. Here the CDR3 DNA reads TGTGCCAGCAGCCAAGGTGGTGCGCCTGAAGCTTTCTTT.

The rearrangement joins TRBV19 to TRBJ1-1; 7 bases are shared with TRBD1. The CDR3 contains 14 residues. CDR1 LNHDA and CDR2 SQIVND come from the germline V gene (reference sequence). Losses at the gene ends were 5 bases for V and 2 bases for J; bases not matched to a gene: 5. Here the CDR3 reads CASSRQGPNTEAFF. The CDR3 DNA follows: TGTGCCAGTAGTCGACAGGGCCCAAACACTGAAGCTTTCTTT.

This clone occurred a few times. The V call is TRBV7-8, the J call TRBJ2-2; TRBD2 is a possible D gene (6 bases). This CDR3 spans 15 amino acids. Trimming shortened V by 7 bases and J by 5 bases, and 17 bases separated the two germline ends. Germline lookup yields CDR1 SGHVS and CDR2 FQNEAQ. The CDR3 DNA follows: TGTGCCAGCACCCCCGGGACTCCGATAACCGGGGAGCTGTTTTTT. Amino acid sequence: CASTPGTPITGELFF.

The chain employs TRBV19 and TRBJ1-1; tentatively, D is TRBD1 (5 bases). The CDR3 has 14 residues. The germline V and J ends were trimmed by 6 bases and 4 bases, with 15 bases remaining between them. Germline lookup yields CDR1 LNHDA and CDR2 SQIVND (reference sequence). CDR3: CASSAPGRATEAFF. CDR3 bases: TGTGCCAGTAGCGCCCCGGGGCGAGCCACTGAAGCTTTCTTT.

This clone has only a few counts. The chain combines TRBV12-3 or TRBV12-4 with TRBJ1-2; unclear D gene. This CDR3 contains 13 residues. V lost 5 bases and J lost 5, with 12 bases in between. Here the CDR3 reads CASSAQRSYGYTF. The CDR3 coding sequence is TGTGCCAGCAGTGCCCAGAGAAGTTATGGCTACACCTTC.

The CDR3 coding sequence is TGTGCCACCAGCAGAGGGGCGGGATATGAAAAACTGTTTTTT. Translating gives CATSRGAGYEKLFF. The chain uses TRBV15 and TRBJ1-4; D is uncertain. The CDR3 covers 14 residues. Between the trimmed V and J ends, which lost 1 base and 6 bases, there was a span of 9 bases. Germline V gives CDR1 LNHNV, CDR2 YYDKDF (reference sequence).

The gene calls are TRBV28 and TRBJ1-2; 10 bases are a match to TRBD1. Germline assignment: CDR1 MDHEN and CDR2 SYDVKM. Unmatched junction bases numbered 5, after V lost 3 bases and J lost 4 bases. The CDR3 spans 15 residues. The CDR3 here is CASSLGQGTIYGYTF. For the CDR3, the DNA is TGTGCCAGCAGTTTGGGACAGGGGACCATCTATGGCTACACCTTC.

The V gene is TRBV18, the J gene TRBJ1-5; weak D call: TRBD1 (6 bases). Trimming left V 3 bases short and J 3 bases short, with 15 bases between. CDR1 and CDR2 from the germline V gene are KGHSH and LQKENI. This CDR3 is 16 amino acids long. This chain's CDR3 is CASSPGQLENNQPQHF. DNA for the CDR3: TGTGCCAGCTCACCCGGACAGCTGGAGAACAATCAGCCCCAGCATTTT.

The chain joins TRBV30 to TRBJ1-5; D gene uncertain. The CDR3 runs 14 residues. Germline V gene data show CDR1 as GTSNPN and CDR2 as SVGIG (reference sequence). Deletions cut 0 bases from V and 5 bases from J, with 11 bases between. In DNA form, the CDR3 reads TGTGCCTGGAGTGTATACAGTGCGGATCAGCCCCAGCATTTT. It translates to CAWSVYSADQPQHF. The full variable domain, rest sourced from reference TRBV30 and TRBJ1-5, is SQTIHQWPATLVQPVGSPLSLECTVEGTSNPNLYWYRQAAGRGLQLLFYSVGIGQISSEVPQNLSASRPQDRQFILSSKKLLLSDSGFYLCAWSVYSADQPQHFGDGTRLSIL.

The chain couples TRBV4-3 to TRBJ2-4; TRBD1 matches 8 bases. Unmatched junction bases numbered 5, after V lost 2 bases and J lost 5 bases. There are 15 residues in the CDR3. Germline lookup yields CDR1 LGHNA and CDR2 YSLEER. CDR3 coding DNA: TGCGCCAGCAGCCAACTACCAGGGGGCGAAAACATTCAGTACTTC. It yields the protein CASSQLPGGENIQYF.

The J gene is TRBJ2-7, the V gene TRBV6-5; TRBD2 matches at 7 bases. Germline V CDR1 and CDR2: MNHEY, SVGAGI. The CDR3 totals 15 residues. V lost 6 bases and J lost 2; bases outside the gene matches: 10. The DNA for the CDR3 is TGTGCCAGCAGACCACGGAGCGGGGCCGCCTACGAGCAGTACTTC. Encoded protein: CASRPRSGAAYEQYF.

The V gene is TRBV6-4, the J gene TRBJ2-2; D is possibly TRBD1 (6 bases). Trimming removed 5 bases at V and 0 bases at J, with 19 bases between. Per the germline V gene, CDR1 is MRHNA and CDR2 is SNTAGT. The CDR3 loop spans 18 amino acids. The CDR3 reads CASSLFATGQTNTGELFF. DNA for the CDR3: TGTGCCAGCAGTCTGTTCGCGACAGGCCAGACGAACACCGGGGAGCTGTTTTTT.

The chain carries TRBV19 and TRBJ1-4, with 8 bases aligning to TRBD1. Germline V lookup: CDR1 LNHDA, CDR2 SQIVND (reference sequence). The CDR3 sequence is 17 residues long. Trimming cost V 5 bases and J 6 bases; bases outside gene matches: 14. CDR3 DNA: TGTGCCAGTAGTCGGTCATGGGACAGGACTATGGATGAAAAACTGTTTTTT. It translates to CASSRSWDRTMDEKLFF.

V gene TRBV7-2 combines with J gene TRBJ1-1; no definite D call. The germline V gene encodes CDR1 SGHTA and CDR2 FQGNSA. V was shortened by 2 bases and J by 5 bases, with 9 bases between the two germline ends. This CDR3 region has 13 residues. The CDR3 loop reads CASSLYSGTEAFF. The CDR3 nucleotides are TGTGCCAGCAGCTTATATAGTGGGACTGAAGCTTTCTTT.

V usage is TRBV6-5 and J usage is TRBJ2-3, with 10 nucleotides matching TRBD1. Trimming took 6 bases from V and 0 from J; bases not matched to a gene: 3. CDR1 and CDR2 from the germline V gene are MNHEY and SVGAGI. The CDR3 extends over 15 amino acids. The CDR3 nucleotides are TGTGCCAGCAGGCGACAGGGGGCCAGCACAGATACGCAGTATTTT. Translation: CASRRQGASTDTQYF.

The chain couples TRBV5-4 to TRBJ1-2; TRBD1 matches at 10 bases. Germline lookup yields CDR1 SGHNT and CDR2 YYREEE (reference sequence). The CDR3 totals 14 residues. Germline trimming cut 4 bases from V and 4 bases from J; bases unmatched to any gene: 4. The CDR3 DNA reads TGTGCCAGCAGCCTTGGGACAGGGGCCTATGGCTACACCTTC. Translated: CASSLGTGAYGYTF.